The 26 T cell receptor beta chains reported below all come from one sample, sequenced in a study of metastatic and nonmetastatic thyroid tumors. TCRdb reanalyzed the PCR reads with MiXCR. The table has about 20,000 clones, around 11% seen once. Prior to thyroid surgery, none of the patients had received any treatment. Material for sequencing was blood. These receptors all come from a female donor with papillary thyroid cancer or a benign thyroid nodule (not recorded which). Some clones in this sample may be carry-over from other donors' samples.

This clone was seen many times. The chain has TRBV2 and TRBJ2-1; 12 bases match TRBD2. The ends lost 8 bases at V and 0 bases at J; junction bases unmatched: 2. CDR3 length: 15 amino acids. Germline V gene lookup returns CDR1 SNHLY and CDR2 FYNNEI. The CDR3 loop reads CASGLAGYSYNEQFF. The CDR3 DNA is TGTGCCAGCGGACTAGCGGGATACTCCTACAATGAGCAGTTCTTC. Variable domain in full (rest from reference TRBV2 and TRBJ2-1): EPEVTQTPSHQVTQMGQEVILRCVPISNHLYFYWYRQILGQKVEFLVSFYNNEISEKSEIFDDQFSVERPDGSNFTLKIRSTKLEDSAMYFCASGLAGYSYNEQFFGPGTRLTVL.

This clone was recorded many times. The V gene is TRBV20-1, the J gene TRBJ2-7; D possibly matches TRBD1 or TRBD2 (5 bases each). The length of the CDR3 is 14 residues. Germline V CDR1 and CDR2: DFQATT, SNEGSKA (reference sequence). V was shortened by 0 bases and J by 4 bases, with 13 bases between the two germline ends. The chain's CDR3 is CSARDLGVVYEQYF. CDR3 in DNA: TGCAGTGCTAGAGATCTGGGGGTCGTATACGAGCAGTACTTC.

This clone was detected many times. The chain is built from TRBV14 and TRBJ2-7; a weak D match, TRBD1 (5 bases). CDR1 is SGHDN and CDR2 is FVKESK in the germline V gene. The V end was cut by 4 bases, the J end by 1 base, with 17 bases between. The CDR3 is 16 amino acids. The CDR3 DNA follows: TGTGCCAGCAGCCCCTTAGGGGTAGGGCCATCCTACGAGCAGTACTTC. Its protein product is CASSPLGVGPSYEQYF.

In this sample, this clone turned up a few times. A much larger clone lies one base from this, so it may be a read error. The chain joins TRBV25-1 to TRBJ2-5; possibly TRBD2 for D (5 bases). The CDR3 runs 12 residues. The germline CDR1 and CDR2 sequences are MGHDK and SYGVNS. Written as DNA, the CDR3 is TGTGCCAGCAGTGATTGGGGAGAGACCAAGTACTTC. Protein sequence: CASSDWGETKYF.

This clone was seen ten or more times. CDR3 DNA: TGTGCCAGCAGTTACCTCACAGATACGCAGTATTTT. Protein: CASSYLTDTQYF. The gene calls are TRBV6-2 or TRBV6-3 and TRBJ2-3; D gene uncertain. Germline V gives CDR1 MNHEY, CDR2 SVGEGT. The CDR3 consists of 12 residues. V was shortened by 2 bases and J by 2 bases, with 2 bases between the two germline ends.

This rearrangement joins TRBV20-1 to TRBJ2-4; the D call may be TRBD1 or TRBD2 (5 bases each). Trimming removed 5 bases at V and 1 base at J, with 15 bases between. Germline CDR1 DFQATT, CDR2 SNEGSKA (reference sequence). The CDR3 consists of 15 residues. The CDR3: CSAVRGGAAKNIQYF. As DNA, the CDR3 is TGCAGTGCTGTTCGGGGCGGCGCGGCCAAAAACATTCAGTACTTC.

This clone was found a few times. Possible read error: a much larger clone is one base away. The chain has TRBV6-1 and TRBJ2-3; D is perhaps TRBD2 (6 bases). CDR3 size: 15 residues. The germline CDR1 and CDR2 sequences are MNHNS and SASEGT. CDR3: CASRLTRRGTDKQYF. The CDR3 bases are TGTGCCAGCAGGCTGACCCGGAGGGGCACAGATAAGCAGTATTTT.

By proportion, this clone is medium-sized. V gene TRBV6-4 combines with J gene TRBJ2-2; the D call may be TRBD1 or TRBD2 (6 bases each). Trimming took off 3 bases at V and 6 bases at J, with 14 bases between the two ends. The V gene's germline CDR1 is MRHNA and CDR2 SNTAGT. This CDR3 comprises 15 residues. Here the CDR3 DNA reads TGTGCCAGCAGTGAAGTAGGGGGGACCTCCGGGGAGCTGTTTTTT. This sequence encodes CASSEVGGTSGELFF.

This clone was seen many times. The DNA for the CDR3 is TGTGCCAGCAGTTTAGCGGGAGGGATTACCGGCGAGCAGTTCTTC. It specifies CASSLAGGITGEQFF. The rearrangement links TRBV12-3 or TRBV12-4 to TRBJ2-1; 7 nucleotides line up with TRBD2. The V and J ends lost 0 bases and 10 bases, in that order; junction bases with no gene match: 9. This CDR3 contains 15 residues.

This clone was observed at least ten times. Distinct nucleotide sequences in the sample also encode this CDR3. The gene calls are TRBV4-3 and TRBJ2-7; D may be TRBD1 or TRBD2 (5 bases each). The germline V and J ends were trimmed by 0 bases and 2 bases, with 11 bases remaining between them. The CDR3 length is 15 residues. Germline V gives CDR1 LGHNA, CDR2 YSLEER. CDR3 region: CASSQEWDGTYEQYF. The CDR3 DNA follows: TGCGCCAGCAGCCAAGAATGGGACGGAACCTACGAGCAGTACTTC.

This clone has a single count. The V and J genes are TRBV11-2 and TRBJ1-4; tentative D call: TRBD1 (6 bases). The CDR3 loop spans 15 amino acids. V was pared by 1 base and J by 0 bases, with 6 bases between. The V gene's germline CDR1 is SGHAT and CDR2 FQNNGV. CDR3 bases: TGTGCCAGCAGCTTAGGGGGGCCAACTAATGAAAAACTGTTTTTT. Translating it yields CASSLGGPTNEKLFF.

This clone has more than one count but fewer than ten. The junction departs from germline at one end; a sequencing error may be responsible. Other DNA sequences in this specimen translate into the identical CDR3. J is TRBJ2-7 and V is TRBV20-1; D may be TRBD2 (6 bases). The CDR3 covers 15 residues. The germline V gene has CDR1 DFQATT and CDR2 SNEGSKA (reference sequence). CDR3 in amino acids: CSATPGLAAVYEQYF. In DNA, the CDR3 is TGCAGCGCTACGCCGGGATTAGCGGCGGTATACGAGCAGTACTTC.

V usage is TRBV6-2 or TRBV6-3 and J usage is TRBJ1-5, with D perhaps matching TRBD1 (6 bases). Germline assignment: CDR1 MNHEY and CDR2 SVGEGT. This CDR3 has 13 residues. Trimming stripped 4 bases from V and 6 bases from J, with 10 bases between. The CDR3 bases are TGTGCCAGCAGTTCGGGGGGCGGTCAGCCCCAGCATTTT. Translation gives CASSSGGGQPQHF.

This clone has ten or more counts. The V call is TRBV6-5, the J call TRBJ2-3; the match to TRBD1 covers 8 bases. Germline CDR1 reads MNHEY; CDR2 reads SVGAGI. This CDR3 is built from 19 residues. V lost 5 bases and J lost 2; bases outside the gene matches: 18. The CDR3 protein is CASSTAGQGIADYTDTQYF. The CDR3 bases are TGTGCCAGCAGTACTGCCGGACAGGGAATAGCGGACTACACAGATACGCAGTATTTT.

This clone appeared many times. The J gene is TRBJ2-5, the V gene TRBV13; D is uncertain. Germline V gene lookup returns CDR1 PRHDT and CDR2 FYEKMQ (reference sequence). The length of the CDR3 is 18 residues. Trimming took 0 bases from V and 5 from J, leaving 22 bases between them. The chain's CDR3 is CASSLGIPRVGRSETQYF. In DNA, the CDR3 is TGTGCCAGCAGCTTAGGGATTCCCCGGGTGGGAAGGAGCGAGACCCAGTACTTC. Based on the CDR3 plus reference TRBV13 and TRBJ2-5, the full variable domain is AAGVIQSPRHLIKEKRETATLKCYPIPRHDTVYWYQQGPGQDPQFLISFYEKMQSDKGSIPDRFSAQQFSDYHSELNMSSLELGDSALYFCASSLGIPRVGRSETQYFGPGTRLLVL.

This clone was detected many times. The junction and the germline gene differ at one end; a read error may be behind it. The chain combines TRBV9 with TRBJ2-2, with D perhaps TRBD2 (5 bases). This CDR3 contains 15 residues. CDR1 and CDR2 from the germline V gene are SGDLS and YYNGEE. The CDR3 spells CAGSGSERNTGELFF. The CDR3 DNA is TGTGCCGGCAGCGGTAGCGAGCGGAACACCGGGGAGCTGTTTTTT.

On this clone itself: Germline and junction disagree at one end, which may indicate a read error. The chain employs TRBV15 and TRBJ2-3; 11 bases are a match to TRBD2. From germline, CDR1 is LNHNV and CDR2 YYDKDF (reference sequence). The CDR3 runs 18 residues. CDR3 in amino acids: CATSRDTLAGGPGDTQYF. Written as DNA, the CDR3 is TGTGCCACCAGCCGAGATACTTTAGCGGGAGGGCCGGGAGATACGCAGTATTTT.

This clone was seen many times. The V gene is TRBV11-2, the J gene TRBJ1-1; tentative D call: TRBD1 (5 bases). Germline CDR1 SGHAT, CDR2 FQNNGV. V lost 2 bases and J 6 bases, leaving 10 bases between the germline ends. The CDR3 contains 13 residues. The CDR3 bases are TGTGCCAGCAGCTTATTGGAGGGGCCTGAAGCTTTCTTT. It translates to CASSLLEGPEAFF.

This clone was counted ten times or more. The gene calls are TRBV4-3 and TRBJ2-1; 15 bases map to TRBD2. V lost 1 base to trimming and J lost 8 bases; unmatched junction nucleotides: 3. This CDR3 region has 16 residues. Germline CDR1 is LGHNA and CDR2 is YSLEER. The CDR3 bases are TGCGCCAGCAGCCAAGGGGGACTAGCGGGAGGCCATGAGCAGTTCTTC. Translating gives CASSQGGLAGGHEQFF.

By sample share, this clone is medium-sized. This rearrangement joins TRBV25-1 to TRBJ2-7; D might be TRBD2 (7 bases). CDR1 and CDR2 from the germline V gene are MGHDK and SYGVNS. Trimming left V 5 bases short and J 3 bases short, with 29 bases between. The CDR3 is made up of 19 amino acids. CDR3 DNA: TGTGCCAGCAGTACACGAGGGGGGGGCCGGGACACGGAGGTCTACGAGCAGTACTTC. Its protein product is CASSTRGGGRDTEVYEQYF.

The sample holds many counts of this clone. The chain recombines TRBV20-1 with TRBJ2-1; D remains unclear. This CDR3 is built from 15 residues. V was shortened by 0 bases and J by 4 bases, with 13 bases between the two germline ends. Germline values: CDR1 DFQATT, CDR2 SNEGSKA (reference sequence). This CDR3 is CSARDPTAGYNEQFF. The DNA of the CDR3 is TGCAGTGCTAGAGATCCGACGGCTGGATACAATGAGCAGTTCTTC.

With respect to this clone: A much larger clone sits a single nucleotide away, making a read error possible. The genes are TRBV11-1 and TRBJ2-1, with 13 bases matching TRBD2. The CDR3 length is 17 residues. V dropped 5 bases and J dropped 0; count of bases not matched to a gene: 4. Germline lookup yields CDR1 SGHAT and CDR2 FQDESV (reference sequence). The DNA of the CDR3 is TGTGCCAGCAGCCCGGGACTAGCGGGAATCTCCTACAATGAGCAGTTCTTC. Its translation: CASSPGLAGISYNEQFF. Filled out from reference TRBV11-1 and TRBJ2-1, the complete variable domain reads EAEVAQSPRYKITEKSQAVAFWCDPISGHATLYWYRQILGQGPELLVQFQDESVVDDSQLPKDRFSAERLKGVDSTLKIQPAELGDSAMYLCASSPGLAGISYNEQFFGPGTRLTVL.

This clone was found many times. V and J are TRBV11-1 and TRBJ2-1; 8 bases fit TRBD1. Germline trimming cut 2 bases from V and 3 bases from J; bases unmatched to any gene: 6. CDR1 SGHAT and CDR2 FQDESV come from the germline V gene (reference sequence). This CDR3 comprises 16 residues. The CDR3 nucleotides read TGTGCCAGCAGCTTACGGACAGGGTCGGGCTACAATGAGCAGTTCTTC. Its translation: CASSLRTGSGYNEQFF.

This clone has just a few counts. V and J are TRBV6-2 or TRBV6-3 and TRBJ2-7; the D gene is possibly TRBD2 (6 bases). Trimming removed 6 bases from V and 4 bases from J, with 22 bases in between. CDR3 length equals 16 residues. In germline, CDR1 is MNHEY, CDR2 SVGEGT. The CDR3 region has the DNA TGTGCCAGCAGCGGGGCCACGCGTGGACGGGGGTACGAGCAGTACTTC. It is translated as CASSGATRGRGYEQYF.

This clone was counted many times. This sequence joins TRBV30 and TRBJ1-2; D unclear. CDR1 and CDR2 (germline): GTSNPN, SVGIG (reference sequence). This CDR3 spans 16 amino acids. The ends were cut back, 1 base at V and 2 bases at J, with 17 bases in the middle. DNA for the CDR3: TGTGCCTGGAGTGGATACAAACAGCGTTCGAACTATGGCTACACCTTC. Residues: CAWSGYKQRSNYGYTF. Using reference TRBV30 and TRBJ1-2 for the parts outside the CDR3, the full variable domain is SQTIHQWPATLVQPVGSPLSLECTVEGTSNPNLYWYRQAAGRGLQLLFYSVGIGQISSEVPQNLSASRPQDRQFILSSKKLLLSDSGFYLCAWSGYKQRSNYGYTFGSGTRLTVV.

As regards this clone: A much larger clone sits a single nucleotide away, making a read error possible. The rearrangement links TRBV20-1 to TRBJ2-1, with TRBD2 matching over 8 bases. Germline CDR1 and CDR2: DFQATT and SNEGSKA (reference sequence). This CDR3 is 16 amino acids long. CDR3 in amino acids: CSAPRERELDYNDQFF. The CDR3, as DNA: TGCAGTGCCCCCCGGGAGCGGGAGTTGGACTACAATGATCAGTTCTTC.